This T cell receptor (beta chain) was documented in a study of blood T cell repertoires in COVID-19. This clone appeared a few times. The repertoire was sequenced with immunoSEQ multiplex PCR; TCRdb's copy has only in-frame clones and lacks some. Found here are about 180,000 clones, approximately 85% of them singletons; the top ten hold roughly 8.9%. CDR1 is SNHLY and CDR2 is FYNNEI in the germline V gene. CDR3 length: 15 amino acids. V was clipped by 7 bases and J by 1 base; unmatched bases: 9. The chain combines TRBV2 with TRBJ2-7; 8 bases line up with TRBD1. The TCR comes from a woman aged 18-29 years who had recovered from COVID-19. The material sequenced was PBMCs or T cells enriched from blood (not recorded which). The CDR3 nucleotides are TGTGCCAGCATTTTTGGGACAGGTCGATCCTACGAGCAGTACTTC. Translated: CASIFGTGRSYEQYF. The whole variable domain, remainder taken from reference TRBV2 and TRBJ2-7, is EPEVTQTPSHQVTQMGQEVILRCVPISNHLYFYWYRQILGQKVEFLVSFYNNEISEKSEIFDDQFSVERPDGSNFTLKIRSTKLEDSAMYFCASIFGTGRSYEQYFGPGTRLTVT.